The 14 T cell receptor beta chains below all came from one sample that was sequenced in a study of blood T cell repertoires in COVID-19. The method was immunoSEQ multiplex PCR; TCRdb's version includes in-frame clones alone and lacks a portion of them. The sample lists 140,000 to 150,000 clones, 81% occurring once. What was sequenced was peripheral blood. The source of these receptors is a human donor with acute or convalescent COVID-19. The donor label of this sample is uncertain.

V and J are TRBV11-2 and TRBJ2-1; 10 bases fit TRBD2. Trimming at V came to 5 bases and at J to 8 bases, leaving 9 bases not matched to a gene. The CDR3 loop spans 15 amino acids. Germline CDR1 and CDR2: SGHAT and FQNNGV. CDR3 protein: CASSLSGGAVDEQFF. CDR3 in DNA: TGTGCCAGCAGCCTAAGCGGGGGGGCGGTGGATGAGCAGTTCTTC.

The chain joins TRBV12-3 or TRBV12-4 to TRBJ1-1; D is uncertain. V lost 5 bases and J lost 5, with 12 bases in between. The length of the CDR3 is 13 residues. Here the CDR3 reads CASSDRGRTEAFF. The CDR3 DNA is TGTGCCAGCAGTGACCGTGGGAGGACTGAAGCTTTCTTT.

The CDR3 sequence is CASSRQGPNTGELFF. The CDR3 coding sequence is TGTGCCAGCAGCAGACAGGGGCCGAACACCGGGGAGCTGTTTTTT. The rearrangement links TRBV13 to TRBJ2-2; TRBD1 matches at 8 bases. With 5 bases clipped from V and 0 bases from J, the junction kept 2 bases outside the gene matches. CDR1 is PRHDT, CDR2 FYEKMQ, per germline (reference sequence). CDR3 length: 15 amino acids.

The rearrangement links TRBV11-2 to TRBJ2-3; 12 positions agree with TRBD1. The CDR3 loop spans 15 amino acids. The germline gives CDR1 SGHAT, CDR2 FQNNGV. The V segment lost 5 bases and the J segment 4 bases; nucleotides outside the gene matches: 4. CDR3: CASSLGTGGPDTQYF. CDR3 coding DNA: TGTGCCAGCAGCCTCGGGACAGGGGGCCCAGATACGCAGTATTTT.

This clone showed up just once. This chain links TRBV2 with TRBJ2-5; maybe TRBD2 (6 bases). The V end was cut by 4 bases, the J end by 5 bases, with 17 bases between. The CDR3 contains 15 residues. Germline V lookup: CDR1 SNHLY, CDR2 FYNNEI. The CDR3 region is CASSGDWASGETQYF. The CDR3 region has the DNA TGTGCCAGCAGTGGGGATTGGGCCAGCGGGGAGACCCAGTACTTC. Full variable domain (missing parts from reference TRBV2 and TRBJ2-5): EPEVTQTPSHQVTQMGQEVILRCVPISNHLYFYWYRQILGQKVEFLVSFYNNEISEKSEIFDDQFSVERPDGSNFTLKIRSTKLEDSAMYFCASSGDWASGETQYFGPGTRLLVL.

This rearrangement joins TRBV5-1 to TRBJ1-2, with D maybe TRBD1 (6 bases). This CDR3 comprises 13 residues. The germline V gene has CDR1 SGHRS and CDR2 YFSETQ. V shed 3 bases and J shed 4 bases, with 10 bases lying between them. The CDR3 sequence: CASSSGQLYGYTF. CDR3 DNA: TGCGCCAGCAGCTCAGGACAGCTCTATGGCTACACCTTC.

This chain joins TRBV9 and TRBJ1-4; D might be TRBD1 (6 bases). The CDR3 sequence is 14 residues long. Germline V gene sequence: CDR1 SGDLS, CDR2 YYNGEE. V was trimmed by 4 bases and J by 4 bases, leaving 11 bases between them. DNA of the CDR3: TGTGCCAGCAGCAGACAGGTCAATAATGAAAAACTGTTTTTT. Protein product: CASSRQVNNEKLFF.

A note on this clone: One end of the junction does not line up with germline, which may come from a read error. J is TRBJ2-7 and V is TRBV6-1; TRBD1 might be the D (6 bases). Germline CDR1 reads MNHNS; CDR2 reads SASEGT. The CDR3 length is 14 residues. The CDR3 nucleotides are TGTGCCAGCAGTGAACTGGGACATGGGGCCGGAGAAAACTTC. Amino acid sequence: CASSELGHGAGENF.

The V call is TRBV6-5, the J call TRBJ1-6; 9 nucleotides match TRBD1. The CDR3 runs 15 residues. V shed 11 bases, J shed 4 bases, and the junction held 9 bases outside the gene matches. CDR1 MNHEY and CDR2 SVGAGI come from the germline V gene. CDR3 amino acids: CAGAGTGSYNSPLHF. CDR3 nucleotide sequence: TGTGCCGGAGCCGGGACAGGGTCTTATAATTCACCCCTCCACTTT.

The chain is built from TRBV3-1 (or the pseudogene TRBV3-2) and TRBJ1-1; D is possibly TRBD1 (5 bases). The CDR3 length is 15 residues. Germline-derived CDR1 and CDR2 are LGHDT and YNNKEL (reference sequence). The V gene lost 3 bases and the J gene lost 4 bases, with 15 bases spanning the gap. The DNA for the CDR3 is TGTGCCAGCAGCCAGTACGGGGGAATCGGCACTGAAGCTTTCTTT. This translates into CASSQYGGIGTEAFF.

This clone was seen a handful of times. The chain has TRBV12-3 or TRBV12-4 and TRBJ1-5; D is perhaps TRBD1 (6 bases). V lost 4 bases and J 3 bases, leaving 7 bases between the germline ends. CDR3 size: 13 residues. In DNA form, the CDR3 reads TGTGCCAGCAGTTACAGGGACAATCAGCCCCAGCATTTT. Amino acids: CASSYRDNQPQHF.

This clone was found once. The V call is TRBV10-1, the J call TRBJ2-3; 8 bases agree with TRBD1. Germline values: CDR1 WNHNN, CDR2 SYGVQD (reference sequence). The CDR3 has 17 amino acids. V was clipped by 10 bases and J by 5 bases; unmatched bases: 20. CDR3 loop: CATTGFSPRGRLDTQYF. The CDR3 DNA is TGCGCCACAACGGGGTTTAGCCCCAGGGGGCGATTAGATACGCAGTATTTT.

DNA of the CDR3: TGTGCCAGCAGCTTTACAGGGGCATCTGGGGCCAACGTCCTGACTTTC. This encodes CASSFTGASGANVLTF. This chain links TRBV7-8 with TRBJ2-6; 7 bases match TRBD1. Germline V lookup: CDR1 SGHVS, CDR2 FQNEAQ. V was clipped by 3 bases and J by 1 base; unmatched bases: 3. CDR3 length equals 16 residues.

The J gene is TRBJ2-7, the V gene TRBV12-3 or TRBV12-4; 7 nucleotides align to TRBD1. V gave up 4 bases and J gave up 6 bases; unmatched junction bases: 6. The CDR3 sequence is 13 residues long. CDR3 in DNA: TGTGCCAGCAGTTCCTCCCCAGGGGGCGAGCAGTACGTC. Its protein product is CASSSSPGGEQYV.